This TCR beta chain originates from a study of T cell repertoires in cytomegalovirus infection. Whole-study context: It was the public TCR beta signatures that indicated both CMV infection and matching HLA type. Whole-study findings and limits: Ex vivo, HLA-C-restricted CMV-specific TCR beta clonotypes prevailed over the rest of the response.

TCRdb itself ran the reads through MiXCR, one entry per CDR3 protein. The sample has 62,000 or so distinct CDR3 sequences, around 20% seen once. Regarding this clonotype: Antigen: not known.

The sequence derives from a human donor in good health (CMV status not recorded). Some clones in this sample may be carry-over from other donors' samples. Sequencing was performed on CD8+ T cells from cultured PBMCs, taken from culture after CMV antigen stimulation.

CDR3 sequence reads: CASSIRLGNQPQHF. CDR3 sequence (DNA): TGTGCCAGTAGTATCCGACTCGGCAATCAGCCCCAGCATTTT. This rearrangement joins TRBV19 to TRBJ1-5; D gene unclear. This CDR3 comprises 14 residues. Germline CDR1 reads LNHDA; CDR2 reads SQIVND (reference sequence). V was pared by 3 bases and J by 2 bases, with 8 bases between.